The TCR beta chain under discussion was sequenced for a study of blood T cell repertoires in COVID-19. For the study at large: Italy, Spain and the United States were the sources of the convalescent and acute COVID-19 samples. Sample material is recorded as cDNA or gDNA derived from T cells, B-cell-depleted T cells, or PBMCs.

Study processing details: Scientists estimated how many nucleated cells there were by amplifying reference gene primers. Generated by immunoSEQ multiplex PCR, the TCRdb table keeps only in-frame clones and is missing some. V and J calls and clone size follow that table, whereas D and trimming were derived from the DNA. The data contain some 56,000 clones, around 89% of them singletons. Looked up from germline, CDR1 is SGHTA and CDR2 is FQGNSA. J was trimmed by 10 bases and V by 6 bases; bases with no gene match: 7. The CDR3 consists of 14 residues. The sequencing sample was made of peripheral blood. This chain joins TRBV7-2 and TRBJ1-6; the match to TRBD1 covers 9 bases. The clonotype was recovered from a human donor in a cohort sampled during active COVID-19. CDR3 nucleotides: TGTGCCAGCAGACGACAGGGGGTAGGGTCACCCCTCCACTTT. Residues: CASRRQGVGSPLHF.